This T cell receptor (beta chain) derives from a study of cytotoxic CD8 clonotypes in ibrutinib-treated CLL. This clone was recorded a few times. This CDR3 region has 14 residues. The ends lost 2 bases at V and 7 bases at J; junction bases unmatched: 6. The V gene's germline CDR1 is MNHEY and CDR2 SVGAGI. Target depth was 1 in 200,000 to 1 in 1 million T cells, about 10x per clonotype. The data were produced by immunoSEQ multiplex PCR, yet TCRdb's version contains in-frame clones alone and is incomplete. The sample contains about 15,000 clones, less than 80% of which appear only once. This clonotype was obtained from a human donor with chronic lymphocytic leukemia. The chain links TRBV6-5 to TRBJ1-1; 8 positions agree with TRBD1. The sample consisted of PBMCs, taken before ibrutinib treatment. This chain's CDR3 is CASSYATGGIEAFF. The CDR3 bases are TGTGCCAGCAGTTACGCCACAGGGGGGATTGAAGCTTTCTTT.